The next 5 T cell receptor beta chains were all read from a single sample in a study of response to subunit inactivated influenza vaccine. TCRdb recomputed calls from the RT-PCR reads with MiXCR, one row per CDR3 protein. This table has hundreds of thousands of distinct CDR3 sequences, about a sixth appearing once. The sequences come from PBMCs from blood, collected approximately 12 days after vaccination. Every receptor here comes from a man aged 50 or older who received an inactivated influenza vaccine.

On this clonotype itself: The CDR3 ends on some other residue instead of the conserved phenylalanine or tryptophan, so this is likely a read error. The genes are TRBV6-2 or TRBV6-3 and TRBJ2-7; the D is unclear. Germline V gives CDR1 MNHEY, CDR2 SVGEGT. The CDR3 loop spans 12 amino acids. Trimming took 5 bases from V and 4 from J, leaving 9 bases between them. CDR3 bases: TGTGCCAGCAGTCTCGACGGATACGAGCAGTACTAC. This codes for CASSLDGYEQYY.

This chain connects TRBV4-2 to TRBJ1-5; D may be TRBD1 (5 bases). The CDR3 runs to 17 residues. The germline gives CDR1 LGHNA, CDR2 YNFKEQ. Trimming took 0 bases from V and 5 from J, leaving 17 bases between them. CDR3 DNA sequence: TGTGCCAGCAGCCAAGATACCCAGGGTGGATCCCATCAGCCCCAGCATTTT. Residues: CASSQDTQGGSHQPQHF.

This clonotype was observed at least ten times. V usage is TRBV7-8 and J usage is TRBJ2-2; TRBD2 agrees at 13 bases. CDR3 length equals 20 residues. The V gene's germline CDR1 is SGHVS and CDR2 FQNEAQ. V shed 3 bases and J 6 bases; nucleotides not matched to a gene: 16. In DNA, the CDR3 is TGTGCCAGCAGCTTGGCCCCGGGACTAGCGGGGCACAAATGGTCCGGGGAGCTGTTTTTT. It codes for CASSLAPGLAGHKWSGELFF. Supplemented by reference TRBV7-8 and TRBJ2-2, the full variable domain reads GAGVSQSPRYKVAKRGQDVALRCDPISGHVSLFWYQQALGQGPEFLTYFQNEAQLDKSGLPSDRFFAERPEGSVSTLKIQRTQQEDSAVYLCASSLAPGLAGHKWSGELFFGEGSRLTVL.

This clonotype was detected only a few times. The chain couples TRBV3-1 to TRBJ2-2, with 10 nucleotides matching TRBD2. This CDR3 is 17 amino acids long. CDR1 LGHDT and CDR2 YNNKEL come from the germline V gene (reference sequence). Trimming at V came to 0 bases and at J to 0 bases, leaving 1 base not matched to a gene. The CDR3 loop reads CASSQDGLAANTGELFF. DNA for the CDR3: TGTGCCAGCAGCCAAGATGGACTAGCGGCGAACACCGGGGAGCTGTTTTTT.

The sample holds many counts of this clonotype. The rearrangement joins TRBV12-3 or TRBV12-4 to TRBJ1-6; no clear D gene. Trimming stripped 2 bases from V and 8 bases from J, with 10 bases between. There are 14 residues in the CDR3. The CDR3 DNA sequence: TGTGCCAGCAGTTTATGGGTTGAGGATTCACCCCTCCACTTT. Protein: CASSLWVEDSPLHF.